What follows are 5 T cell receptor beta chains derived from one specimen sequenced in a study of neurological immune-mediated disorders. TCRdb fed the 5' RACE reads into MiXCR, producing one record per CDR3 protein. The data hold tens of thousands of distinct CDR3 sequences, with about 15% observed a single time. The sample consisted of PBMCs. The receptors shown here come from a middle-aged woman in good health.

V usage is TRBV5-1 and J usage is TRBJ2-4; 10 positions agree with TRBD2. Germline V CDR1 and CDR2: SGHRS, YFSETQ. V was pared by 4 bases and J by 1 base, with 2 bases of the junction left unmatched. This CDR3 has 15 amino acids. The chain's CDR3 is CASSLLAGAKNIQYF. The DNA for the CDR3 is TGCGCCAGCAGCCTACTAGCGGGGGCCAAAAACATTCAGTACTTC. Full variable domain (rest looked up from reference TRBV5-1 and TRBJ2-4): KAGVTQTPRYLIKTRGQQVTLSCSPISGHRSVSWYQQTPGQGLQFLFEYFSETQRNKGNFPGRFSGRQFSNSRSEMNVSTLELGDSALYLCASSLLAGAKNIQYFGAGTRLSVL.

This clonotype has a handful of counts. The chain carries TRBV27 and TRBJ1-5, with D unresolved. Trimming pared 8 bases from V and 7 bases from J, leaving 15 bases between. CDR1 and CDR2 (germline): MNHEY, SMNVEV (reference sequence). The CDR3 runs to 13 residues. The CDR3: CASRGEQTQPQHF. The CDR3 nucleotides read TGTGCCAGCCGGGGAGAGCAAACCCAGCCCCAGCATTTT.

The sample holds many counts of this clonotype. The chain is built from TRBV11-3 and TRBJ2-5, with 7 bases identical to TRBD1. V lost 5 bases to trimming and J lost 2 bases; unmatched junction nucleotides: 8. The V gene's germline CDR1 is SGHNT and CDR2 YENEEA. The CDR3 consists of 15 residues. The DNA of the CDR3 is TGTGCCAGCAGCCCATCAGGGACAGAGCAAGAGACCCAGTACTTC. This gives the protein CASSPSGTEQETQYF. Combining the CDR3 with reference TRBV11-3 and TRBJ2-5 gives the whole variable domain EAGVVQSPRYKIIEKKQPVAFWCNPISGHNTLYWYLQNLGQGPELLIRYENEEAVDDSQLPKDRFSAERLKGVDSTLKIQPAELGDSAVYLCASSPSGTEQETQYFGPGTRLLVL.

The rearrangement uses TRBV5-6 and TRBJ2-1; 9 bases match TRBD2. This CDR3 is built from 15 residues. Unmatched junction bases numbered 9, after V lost 3 bases and J lost 8 bases. Germline V gene data show CDR1 as SGHDT and CDR2 as YYEEEE. CDR3 sequence reads: CASSSSASGMYEQFF. The CDR3 bases are TGTGCCAGCAGCTCCTCCGCTAGCGGGATGTATGAGCAGTTCTTC.

This clonotype has a count of ten or more. The CDR3 nucleotides read TGCGCCAGCAGCGCCGGAAAGAAGGACTGGGACCAAGAGACCCAGTACTTC. Translation gives CASSAGKKDWDQETQYF. The chain links TRBV5-1 to TRBJ2-5; a weak D match, TRBD2 (5 bases). Trimming stripped 4 bases from V and 0 bases from J, with 19 bases between. The germline V gene encodes CDR1 SGHRS and CDR2 YFSETQ. CDR3 size: 17 residues.